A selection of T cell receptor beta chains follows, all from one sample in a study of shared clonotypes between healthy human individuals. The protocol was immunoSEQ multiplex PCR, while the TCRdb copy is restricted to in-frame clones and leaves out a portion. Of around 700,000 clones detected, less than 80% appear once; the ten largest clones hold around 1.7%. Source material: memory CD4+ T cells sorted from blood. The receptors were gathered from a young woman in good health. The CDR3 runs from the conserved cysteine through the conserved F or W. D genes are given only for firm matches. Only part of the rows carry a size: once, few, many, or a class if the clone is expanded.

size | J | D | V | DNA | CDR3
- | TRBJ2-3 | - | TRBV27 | TGTGCCAGCAGGTCTTTCGGGGCGAGCACAGATACGCAGTATTTT | CASRSFGASTDTQYF
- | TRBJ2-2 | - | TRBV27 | TGTGCCAGCAGTTTAAGGTTGCGGGCGAACACCGGGGAGCTGTTTTTT | CASSLRLRANTGELFF
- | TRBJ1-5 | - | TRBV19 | TGTGCCAGTCGGGAACCCGGGGGCAATCAGCCCCAGCATTTT | CASREPGGNQPQHF
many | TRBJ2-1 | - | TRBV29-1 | TGCAGCGTTGGATCGGCTATATCCGAGCAGTTCTTC | CSVGSAISEQFF
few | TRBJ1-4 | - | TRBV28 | TGTGCCAGCTCCCGGACAGATAATGAAAAACTGTTTTTT | CASSRTDNEKLFF
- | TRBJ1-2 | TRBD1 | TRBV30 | TGTGCCTGGAGTGTAATCGGGACAGGATCTAACTATGGCTACACCTTC | CAWSVIGTGSNYGYTF
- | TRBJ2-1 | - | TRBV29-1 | TGCAGCGTTGCACAGGGAGCGAATGAGCAGTTCTTC | CSVAQGANEQFF
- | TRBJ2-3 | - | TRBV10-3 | TGTGCCATCAGTGAGTCGGGACCGGATACGCAGTATTTT | CAISESGPDTQYF
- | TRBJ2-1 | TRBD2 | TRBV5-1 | TGCGCCAGCAGCCGGGGGACGGCGGGAGGGCCGTCACTGGGTGAGCAGTTCTTC | CASSRGTAGGPSLGEQFF
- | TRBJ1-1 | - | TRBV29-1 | TGCAGCGTTGAATCTGGGACACTAGGGGGGGAATGGACTGAAGCTTTCTTT | CSVESGTLGGEWTEAFF
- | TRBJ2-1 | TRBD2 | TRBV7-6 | TGTGCCAGCACCCTAACTGGGGGGGCCTACAATGAGCAGTTCTTC | CASTLTGGAYNEQFF
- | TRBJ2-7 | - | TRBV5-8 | TGTGCCAGCAGCACTATGTACGAGCAGTACTTC | CASSTMYEQYF
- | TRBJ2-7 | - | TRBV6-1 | TGTGCCAGCAGCGGACCAACCTACGAGCAGTACTTC | CASSGPTYEQYF
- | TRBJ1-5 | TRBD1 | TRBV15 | TGTGCCACCAGCAGAACGGGACAGACAAATCAGCCCCAGCATTTT | CATSRTGQTNQPQHF
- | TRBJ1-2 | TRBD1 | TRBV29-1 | TGCAGCGTGGAGGAGGCAGGGGGCTATGGCTACACCTTC | CSVEEAGGYGYTF
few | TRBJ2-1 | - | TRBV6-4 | TGTGCCAGCAGTGACTCAGTTTCCTCCTACAATGAGCAGTTCTTC | CASSDSVSSYNEQFF
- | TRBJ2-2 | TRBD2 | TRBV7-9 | TGTGCCAGCAGCCCCGGACTAGCGTACACCGGGGAGCTGTTTTTT | CASSPGLAYTGELFF
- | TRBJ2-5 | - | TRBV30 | TGTGCCTGGAGTGTACTGGGCGTCCAAGAGACCCAGTACTTC | CAWSVLGVQETQYF
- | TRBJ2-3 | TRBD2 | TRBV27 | TGTGCCAGCAGCCTCGGACTAGCGGAGTCTACAGATACGCAGTATTTT | CASSLGLAESTDTQYF
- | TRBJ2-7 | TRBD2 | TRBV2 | TGTGCCAGCAGTGAAGACAAACTAGCGGGAAGGTACGAGCAGTACTTC | CASSEDKLAGRYEQYF
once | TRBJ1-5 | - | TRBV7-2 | TGTGCCAGCAGCTTAGTTAGGCAGGTAAATCAGCCCCAGCATTTT | CASSLVRQVNQPQHF
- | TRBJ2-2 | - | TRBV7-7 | TGTGCCAGCAGCTCAGACCAGGCCGGGGAGCTGTTTTTT | CASSSDQAGELFF
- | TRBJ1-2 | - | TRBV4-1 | TGCGCCAGCAGCCAGACGGGGGAGGTGGGCCATCATGGCTACACCTTC | CASSQTGEVGHHGYTF
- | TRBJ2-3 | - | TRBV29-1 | TGCAGCGCGGGAGCGATGGGTACGCAGTATTTT | CSAGAMGTQYF
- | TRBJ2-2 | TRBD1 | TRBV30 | TGTGCCTGTAACAGGGGGCTGGACGGGGAGCTGTTTTTT | CACNRGLDGELFF
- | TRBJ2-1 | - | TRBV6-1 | TGTGCCAGCAAGCTATCTGGTGAGCAGTTCTTC | CASKLSGEQFF
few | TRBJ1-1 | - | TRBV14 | TGTGCCAGCAGCCAAGGGCTCACAGGTCAGGCCACTGAAGCTTTCTTT | CASSQGLTGQATEAFF
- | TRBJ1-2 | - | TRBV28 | TGTGCCAGCAGTTCGGCCCCCCGGGGGAACTATGGCTACACCTTC | CASSSAPRGNYGYTF
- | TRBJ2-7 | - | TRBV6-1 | TGTGCCAGCAGTGAACAGGGACTCTCCTACGAGCAGTACTTC | CASSEQGLSYEQYF
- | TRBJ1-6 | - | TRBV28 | TGTGCCAGCAACCTAGACAGGAGTTATTCACCCCTCCACTTT | CASNLDRSYSPLHF
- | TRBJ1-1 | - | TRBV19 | TGTGCCAGTAGTCACCAAAAGACGGAAGCTTTCTTT | CASSHQKTEAFF
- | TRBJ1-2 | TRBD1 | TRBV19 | TGTGCCAGTTTAAAAATGACAGGGAACTATGGCTACACCTTC | CASLKMTGNYGYTF
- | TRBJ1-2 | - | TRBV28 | TGTGCCAGCGGATCTAACTATGGCTACACCTTC | CASGSNYGYTF
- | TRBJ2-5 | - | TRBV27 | TGTGCCAGCCGTCCCGCCCCCCGCCGGGTACAAGAGACCCAGTACTTC | CASRPAPRRVQETQYF
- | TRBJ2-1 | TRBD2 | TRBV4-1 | TGCGCCAGCAGCCAAACTAGCGGGAGTTTCAATGAGCAGTTCTTC | CASSQTSGSFNEQFF
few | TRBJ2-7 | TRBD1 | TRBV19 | TGTGCCAGTAGTATCCGACAGGGTCCCTACGAGCAGTACTTC | CASSIRQGPYEQYF
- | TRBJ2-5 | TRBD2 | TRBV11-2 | TGTGCCAGCAGCTCCCAGCTCGGGACTAGCTACCAGACCCAGTACTTC | CASSSQLGTSYQTQYF
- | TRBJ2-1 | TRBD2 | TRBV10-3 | TGTGCCATCACCCCGACGACTAGCGAAAGGGAGCAGTTCTTC | CAITPTTSEREQFF
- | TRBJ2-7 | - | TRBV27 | TGTGCCAGCAGTCCCCTGGACTCCTACGAGCAGTACTTC | CASSPLDSYEQYF
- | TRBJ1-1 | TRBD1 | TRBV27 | TGTGCCAGCAGAAAGACAGGGGCGAACACTGAAGCTTTCTTT | CASRKTGANTEAFF
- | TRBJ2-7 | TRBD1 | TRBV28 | TGTGCCAGCAGTCTACGGGGACAGGGGGTTGGGGAGCAGTACTTC | CASSLRGQGVGEQYF